Included here is one T cell receptor (beta chain) sequence, with context. The CD4+ fraction was divided into a CD45RA+ naive subset and a CD45RA-negative memory subset. The method was immunoSEQ multiplex PCR; TCRdb's version includes in-frame clones alone and lacks a portion of them. The data contain approximately 1.5 million clones, 98% to 99% of them singletons. The sample originates from a study of shared clonotypes between healthy human individuals. Germline CDR1 and CDR2: SNHLY and FYNNEI. This CDR3 is built from 16 residues. V dropped 2 bases and J dropped 9 bases, with 23 bases sitting between them.

The rearrangement uses TRBV2 and TRBJ2-7; D may be TRBD2 (7 bases). The source of this sequence is a man aged 25 to 40 in good health. Sequenced input: naive CD4+ T cells sorted from blood. The subset here: CD45RA+ positively selected. The CDR3 region has the DNA TGTGCCAGCAGTGAAATGGGGGGAGGGGGAGCTACGAGGCAGTACTTC. Amino acid sequence: CASSEMGGGGATRQYF.